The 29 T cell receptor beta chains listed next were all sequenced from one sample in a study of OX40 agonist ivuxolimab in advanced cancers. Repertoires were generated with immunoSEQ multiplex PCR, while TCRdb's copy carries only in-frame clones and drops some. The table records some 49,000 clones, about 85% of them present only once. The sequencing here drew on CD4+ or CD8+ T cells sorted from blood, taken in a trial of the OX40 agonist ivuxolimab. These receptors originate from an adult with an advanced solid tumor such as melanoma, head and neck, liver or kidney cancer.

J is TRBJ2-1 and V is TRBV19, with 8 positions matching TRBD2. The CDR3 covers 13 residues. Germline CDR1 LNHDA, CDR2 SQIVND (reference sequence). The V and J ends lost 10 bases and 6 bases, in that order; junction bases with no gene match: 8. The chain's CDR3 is CATGGGLGNEQFF. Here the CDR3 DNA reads TGTGCCACCGGGGGGGGGCTCGGCAATGAGCAGTTCTTC.

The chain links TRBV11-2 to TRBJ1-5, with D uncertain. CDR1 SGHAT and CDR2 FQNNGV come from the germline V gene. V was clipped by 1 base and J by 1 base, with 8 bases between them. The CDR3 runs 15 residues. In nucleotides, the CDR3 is TGTGCCAGCAGCTTAGGTCACGCGAGCAATCAGCCCCAGCATTTT. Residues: CASSLGHASNQPQHF.

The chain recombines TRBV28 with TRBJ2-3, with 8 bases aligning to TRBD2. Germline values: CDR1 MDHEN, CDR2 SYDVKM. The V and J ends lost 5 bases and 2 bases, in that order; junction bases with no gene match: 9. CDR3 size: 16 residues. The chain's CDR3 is CASSDISGAYTDTQYF. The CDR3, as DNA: TGTGCCAGCAGTGACATTAGCGGGGCTTACACAGATACGCAGTATTTT. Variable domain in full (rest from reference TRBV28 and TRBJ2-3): DVKVTQSSRYLVKRTGEKVFLECVQDMDHENMFWYRQDPGLGLRLIYFSYDVKMKEKGDIPEGYSVSREKKERFSLILESASTNQTSMYLCASSDISGAYTDTQYFGPGTRLTVL.

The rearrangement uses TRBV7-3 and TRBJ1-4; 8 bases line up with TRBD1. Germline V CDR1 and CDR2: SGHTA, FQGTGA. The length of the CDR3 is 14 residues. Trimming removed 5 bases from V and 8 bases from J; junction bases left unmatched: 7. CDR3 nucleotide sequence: TGTGCCAGCAGCCCCGACAGGGGAAAGGAAAAACTGTTTTTT. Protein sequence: CASSPDRGKEKLFF.

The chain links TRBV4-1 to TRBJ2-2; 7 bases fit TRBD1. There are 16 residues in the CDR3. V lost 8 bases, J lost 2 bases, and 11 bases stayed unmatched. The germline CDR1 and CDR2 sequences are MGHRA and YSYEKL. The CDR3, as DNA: TGCGCCAGCCAAATCCGAACAGGGGCTAACACCGGGGAGCTGTTTTTT. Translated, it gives CASQIRTGANTGELFF.

CDR3 nucleotides: TGTGCCAGCAGTCAGGACACCCTGACCTACGAGCAGTACGTC. Its protein is CASSQDTLTYEQYV. This sequence joins TRBV7-9 and TRBJ2-7; D perhaps matches TRBD1 (5 bases). V lost 6 bases and J lost 2, with 14 bases in between. The CDR3 spans 14 residues. CDR1 and CDR2 (germline): SEHNR, FQNEAQ (reference sequence).

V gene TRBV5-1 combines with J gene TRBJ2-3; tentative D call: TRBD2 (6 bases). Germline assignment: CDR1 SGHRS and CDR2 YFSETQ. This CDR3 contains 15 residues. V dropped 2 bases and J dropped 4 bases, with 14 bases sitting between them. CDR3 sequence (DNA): TGCGCCAGCAGCTTAGAGGGACTTCTCGCAGATACGCAGTATTTT. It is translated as CASSLEGLLADTQYF.

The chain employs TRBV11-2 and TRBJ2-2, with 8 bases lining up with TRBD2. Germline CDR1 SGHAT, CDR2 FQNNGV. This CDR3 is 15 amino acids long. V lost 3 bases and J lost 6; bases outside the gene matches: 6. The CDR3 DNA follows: TGTGCCAGCAGCTTGGGGACTAGTTCCTCCGGGGAGCTGTTTTTT. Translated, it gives CASSLGTSSSGELFF. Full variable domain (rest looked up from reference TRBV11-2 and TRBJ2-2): EAGVAQSPRYKIIEKRQSVAFWCNPISGHATLYWYQQILGQGPKLLIQFQNNGVVDDSQLPKDRFSAERLKGVDSTLKIQPAKLEDSAVYLCASSLGTSSSGELFFGEGSRLTVL.

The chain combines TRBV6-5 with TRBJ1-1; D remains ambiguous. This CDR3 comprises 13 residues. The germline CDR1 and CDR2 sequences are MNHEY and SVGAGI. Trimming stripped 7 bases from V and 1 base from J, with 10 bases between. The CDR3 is CASIDFSNTEAFF. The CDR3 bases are TGTGCCAGCATAGACTTCTCGAACACTGAAGCTTTCTTT.

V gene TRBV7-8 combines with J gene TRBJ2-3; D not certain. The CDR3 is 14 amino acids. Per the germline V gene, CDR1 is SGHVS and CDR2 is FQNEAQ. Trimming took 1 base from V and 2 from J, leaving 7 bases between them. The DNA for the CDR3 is TGTGCCAGCAGCTTAGGCGAGTACACAGATACGCAGTATTTT. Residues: CASSLGEYTDTQYF.

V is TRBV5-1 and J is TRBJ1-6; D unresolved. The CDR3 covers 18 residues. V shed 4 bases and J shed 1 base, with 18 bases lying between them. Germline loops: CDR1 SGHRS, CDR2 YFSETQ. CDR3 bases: TGCGCCAGCAGCCCCGGACTGTTGGCAGGATCCTATAATTCACCCCTCCACTTT. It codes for CASSPGLLAGSYNSPLHF.

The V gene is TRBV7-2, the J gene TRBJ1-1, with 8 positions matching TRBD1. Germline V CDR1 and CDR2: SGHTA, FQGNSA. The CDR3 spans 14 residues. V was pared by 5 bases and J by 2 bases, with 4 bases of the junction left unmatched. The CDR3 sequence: CASSPGQGNTEAFF. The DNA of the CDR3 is TGTGCCAGCAGCCCAGGACAGGGAAACACTGAAGCTTTCTTT.

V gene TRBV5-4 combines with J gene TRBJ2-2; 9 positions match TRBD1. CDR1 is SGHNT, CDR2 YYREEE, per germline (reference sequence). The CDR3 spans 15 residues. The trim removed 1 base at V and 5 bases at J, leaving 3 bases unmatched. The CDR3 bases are TGTGCCAGCAGCTTGTTCGGGACAGGGACCGGGGAGCTGTTTTTT. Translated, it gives CASSLFGTGTGELFF.

In nucleotides, the CDR3 is TGTGCCAGCAGTGAATTAGGGAGGGCAGGGGGCCAAGAGACCCAGTACTTC. Its protein is CASSELGRAGGQETQYF. The V call is TRBV6-1, the J call TRBJ2-5; D tentatively fits TRBD1 or TRBD2 (7 bases each). The CDR3 loop spans 17 amino acids. Trimming cost V 2 bases and J 1 base, with 17 bases left between them. Germline CDR1 is MNHNS and CDR2 is SASEGT.

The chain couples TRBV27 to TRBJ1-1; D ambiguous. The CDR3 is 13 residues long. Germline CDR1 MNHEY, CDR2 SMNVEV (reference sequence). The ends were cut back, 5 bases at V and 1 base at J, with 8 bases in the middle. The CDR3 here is CASSVYRNTEAFF. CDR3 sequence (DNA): TGTGCCAGCAGTGTCTACAGGAACACTGAAGCTTTCTTT.

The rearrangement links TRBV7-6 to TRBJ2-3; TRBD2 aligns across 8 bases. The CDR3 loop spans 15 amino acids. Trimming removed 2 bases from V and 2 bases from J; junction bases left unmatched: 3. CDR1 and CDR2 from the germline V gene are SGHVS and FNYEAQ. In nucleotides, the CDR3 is TGTGCCAGCAGCTTATCGGGACTAGTCACAGATACGCAGTATTTT. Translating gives CASSLSGLVTDTQYF.

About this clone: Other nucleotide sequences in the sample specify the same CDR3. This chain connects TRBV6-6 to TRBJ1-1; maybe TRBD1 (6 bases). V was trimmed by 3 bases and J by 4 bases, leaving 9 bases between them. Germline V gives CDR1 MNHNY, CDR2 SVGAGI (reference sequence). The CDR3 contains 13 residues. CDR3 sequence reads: CASSYRGVTEAFF. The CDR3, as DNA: TGTGCCAGCAGTTATAGGGGGGTCACTGAAGCTTTCTTT.

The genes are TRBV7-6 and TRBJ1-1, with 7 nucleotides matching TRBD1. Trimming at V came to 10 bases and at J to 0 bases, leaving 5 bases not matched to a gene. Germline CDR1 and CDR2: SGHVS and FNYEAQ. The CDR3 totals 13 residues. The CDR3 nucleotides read TGTGCCACCAGGGGGGGCCTGAACACTGAAGCTTTCTTT. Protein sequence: CATRGGLNTEAFF.

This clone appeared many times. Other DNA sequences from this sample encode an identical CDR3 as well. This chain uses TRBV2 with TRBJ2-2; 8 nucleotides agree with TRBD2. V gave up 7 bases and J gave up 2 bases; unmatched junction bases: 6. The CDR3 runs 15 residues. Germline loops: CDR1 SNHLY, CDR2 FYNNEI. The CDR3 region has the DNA TGTGCCAGCACTCCAGCGGGAGATAACACCGGGGAGCTGTTTTTT. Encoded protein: CASTPAGDNTGELFF.

The CDR3: CASSFGTNNQPQHF. The CDR3 DNA reads TGCGCCAGCAGCTTCGGGACTAACAATCAGCCCCAGCATTTT. This sequence joins TRBV5-1 and TRBJ1-5; D is possibly TRBD1 (5 bases). This CDR3 is 14 amino acids long. V was trimmed by 2 bases and J by 3 bases, leaving 9 bases between them. The germline CDR1 and CDR2 sequences are SGHRS and YFSETQ. Full variable domain (missing parts from reference TRBV5-1 and TRBJ1-5): KAGVTQTPRYLIKTRGQQVTLSCSPISGHRSVSWYQQTPGQGLQFLFEYFSETQRNKGNFPGRFSGRQFSNSRSEMNVSTLELGDSALYLCASSFGTNNQPQHFGDGTRLSIL.

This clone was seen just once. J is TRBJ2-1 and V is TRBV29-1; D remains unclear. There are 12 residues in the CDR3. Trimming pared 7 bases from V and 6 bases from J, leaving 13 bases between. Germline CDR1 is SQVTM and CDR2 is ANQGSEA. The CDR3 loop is CSAPQERNEQFF. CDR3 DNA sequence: TGCAGCGCCCCGCAGGAGCGCAATGAGCAGTTCTTC.

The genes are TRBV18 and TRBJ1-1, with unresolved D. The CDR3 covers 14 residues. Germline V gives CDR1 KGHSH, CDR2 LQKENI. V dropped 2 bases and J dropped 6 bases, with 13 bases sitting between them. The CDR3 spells CASSPWPRGPEAFF. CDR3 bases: TGTGCCAGCTCACCATGGCCACGCGGACCTGAAGCTTTCTTT. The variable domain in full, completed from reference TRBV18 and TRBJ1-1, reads NAGVMQNPRHLVRRRGQEARLRCSPMKGHSHVYWYRQLPEEGLKFMVYLQKENIIDESGMPKERFSAEFPKEGPSILRIQQVVRGDSAAYFCASSPWPRGPEAFFGQGTRLTVV.

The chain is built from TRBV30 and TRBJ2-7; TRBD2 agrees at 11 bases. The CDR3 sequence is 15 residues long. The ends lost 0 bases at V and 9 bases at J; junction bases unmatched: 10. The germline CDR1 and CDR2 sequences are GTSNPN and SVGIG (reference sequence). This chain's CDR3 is CAWSVRETSGAWQYV. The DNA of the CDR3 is TGTGCCTGGAGTGTACGGGAGACTAGCGGGGCATGGCAGTACGTC.

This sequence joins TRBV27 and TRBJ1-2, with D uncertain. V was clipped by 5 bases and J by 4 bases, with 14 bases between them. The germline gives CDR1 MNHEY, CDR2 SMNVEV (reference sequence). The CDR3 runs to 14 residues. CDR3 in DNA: TGTGCCAGCAGTGCATATGCGACGGGCTATGGCTACACCTTC. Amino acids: CASSAYATGYGYTF.

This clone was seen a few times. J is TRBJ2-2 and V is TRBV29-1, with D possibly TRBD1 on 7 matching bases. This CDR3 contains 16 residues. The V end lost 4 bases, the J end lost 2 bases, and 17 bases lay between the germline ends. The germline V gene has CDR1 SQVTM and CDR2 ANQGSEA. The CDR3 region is CSVGTGVGGNTGELFF. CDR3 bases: TGCAGCGTTGGAACAGGGGTCGGGGGAAACACCGGGGAGCTGTTTTTT.

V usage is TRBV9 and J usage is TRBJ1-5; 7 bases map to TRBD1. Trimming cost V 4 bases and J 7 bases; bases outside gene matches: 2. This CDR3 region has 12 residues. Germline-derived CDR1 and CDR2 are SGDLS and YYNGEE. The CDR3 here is CASSQGGQPQHF. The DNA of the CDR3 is TGTGCCAGCAGCCAGGGGGGCCAGCCCCAGCATTTT.

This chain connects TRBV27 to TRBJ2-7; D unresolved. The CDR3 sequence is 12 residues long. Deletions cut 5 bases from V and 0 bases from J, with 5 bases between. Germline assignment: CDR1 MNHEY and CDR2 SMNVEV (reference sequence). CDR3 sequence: CASSPSSYEQYF. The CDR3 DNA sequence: TGTGCCAGCAGTCCCTCCTCCTACGAGCAGTACTTC.

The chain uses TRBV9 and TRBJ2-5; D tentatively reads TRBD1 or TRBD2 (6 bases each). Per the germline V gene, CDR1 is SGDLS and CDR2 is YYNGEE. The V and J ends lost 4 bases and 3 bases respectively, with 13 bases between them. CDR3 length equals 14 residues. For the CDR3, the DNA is TGTGCCAGCAGCCCGCTAGGGGGGAAAGAGACCCAGTACTTC. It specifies CASSPLGGKETQYF.

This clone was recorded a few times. CDR3 region: CASSGPGQGAIREEKLFF. CDR3 nucleotide sequence: TGTGCCAGCAGCGGACCGGGACAGGGGGCGATTCGGGAAGAAAAACTGTTTTTT. V and J are TRBV9 and TRBJ1-4; TRBD1 matches at 12 bases. CDR3 length: 18 residues. V trimming: 3 bases; J trimming: 8 bases; junction bases outside the gene matches: 14. Germline CDR1 is SGDLS and CDR2 is YYNGEE.